These 23 T cell receptor beta chains came from one sample sequenced in a study of shared clonotypes between healthy human individuals. Method: immunoSEQ multiplex PCR; TCRdb's copy keeps in-frame clones and lacks some. The data contain over a million clones, about 84% of them singletons. The sequencing input was memory CD4+ T cells from PBMCs. Subset defined: CD45RA-negative fraction. The receptors were gathered from a man aged 18 to 35 in good health. Some clones in this sample may be carry-over from other donors' samples.

The chain carries TRBV5-6 and TRBJ2-7; TRBD1 matches at 7 bases. Germline V gives CDR1 SGHDT, CDR2 YYEEEE. V gave up 3 bases and J gave up 4 bases; unmatched junction bases: 4. The CDR3 consists of 13 residues. The CDR3 loop is CASSSWDRYEQYF. DNA of the CDR3: TGTGCCAGCAGCTCATGGGACAGATACGAGCAGTACTTC.

The chain employs TRBV15 and TRBJ2-1; either TRBD1 or TRBD2 may fit D (7 bases each). The CDR3 sequence is 13 residues long. Germline V gene data show CDR1 as LNHNV and CDR2 as YYDKDF (reference sequence). Trimming removed 1 base from V and 8 bases from J, with 9 bases in between. DNA for the CDR3: TGTGCCACCAGCAGAGCAGGGGGGGATGAGCAGTTCTTC. This gives the protein CATSRAGGDEQFF.

About this clone: In this CDR3 the conserved last residue, phenylalanine or tryptophan, is missing, so a read error is likely. CDR3 sequence (DNA): TGTGCCAGTAGTATGGACGGAAGCTATGGCGGCTACACCCTC. Its protein product is CASSMDGSYGGYTL. The rearrangement links TRBV19 to TRBJ1-2; no definite D call. CDR1 and CDR2 (germline): LNHDA, SQIVND (reference sequence). There are 14 residues in the CDR3. V lost 3 bases, J lost 8 bases, and 16 bases lay in between.

A remark on this clone: The junction shows a germline mismatch at one end, possibly a read error. The chain links TRBV28 to TRBJ1-1; unclear D gene. The CDR3 has 11 residues. Germline V gene lookup returns CDR1 MDHEN and CDR2 SYDVKM. This chain's CDR3 is CATKADRSARF. Here the CDR3 DNA reads TGTGCCACCAAGGCGGATCGTAGCGCCCGGTTT.

The chain uses TRBV28 and TRBJ2-5, with D possibly being TRBD2 (5 bases). Trimming took 2 bases from V and 10 from J, leaving 14 bases between them. The CDR3 covers 13 residues. Germline V gene lookup returns CDR1 MDHEN and CDR2 SYDVKM. The DNA of the CDR3 is TGTGCCAGCAGTTTACACGAGGGTGTCATCCAGTACTTC. It codes for CASSLHEGVIQYF.

This chain links TRBV5-1 with TRBJ2-3; TRBD1 or TRBD2 may be the D gene (5 bases each). This CDR3 region has 15 residues. V was pared by 0 bases and J by 3 bases, with 11 bases between. Germline V gene sequence: CDR1 SGHRS, CDR2 YFSETQ. CDR3 loop: CASSLERPGTDTQYF. CDR3 DNA sequence: TGCGCCAGCAGCTTGGAGCGGCCAGGGACAGATACGCAGTATTTT.

In its sample, this clone was seen once. V usage is TRBV27 and J usage is TRBJ2-7; TRBD1 agrees at 7 bases. Germline-derived CDR1 and CDR2 are MNHEY and SMNVEV (reference sequence). V gave up 3 bases and J gave up 3 bases; unmatched junction bases: 17. The CDR3 sequence is 18 residues long. CDR3 sequence reads: CASSFYLANRDRVYEQYF. In DNA form, the CDR3 reads TGTGCCAGCAGTTTCTATTTGGCAAACCGGGACAGAGTCTACGAGCAGTACTTC.

On this clone: Other nucleotide sequences in the sample specify the same CDR3. V is TRBV19 and J is TRBJ1-2; maybe TRBD1 (6 bases). This CDR3 spans 13 amino acids. The germline CDR1 and CDR2 sequences are LNHDA and SQIVND (reference sequence). Trimming removed 1 base from V and 3 bases from J, with 6 bases in between. In DNA form, the CDR3 reads TGTGCCAGTAGTATAGGGACAGACTATGGCTACACCTTC. Translated, it gives CASSIGTDYGYTF.

This clone was seen just once. The chain has TRBV2 and TRBJ1-2, with D unclear. V lost 6 bases, J lost 8 bases, and 13 bases lay in between. In germline, CDR1 is SNHLY, CDR2 FYNNEI. The CDR3 sequence is 12 residues long. In DNA, the CDR3 is TGTGCCAGCAGCCTAGGGCTCGGCGGCTACACCTTC. The encoded protein is CASSLGLGGYTF.

The chain couples TRBV5-1 to TRBJ1-2, with TRBD1 matching 7 bases. V lost 0 bases, J lost 2 bases, and 4 bases stayed unmatched. There are 15 residues in the CDR3. Germline V CDR1 and CDR2: SGHRS, YFSETQ. CDR3 residues: CASSLETGSNYGYTF. CDR3 in DNA: TGCGCCAGCAGCTTGGAGACAGGGTCCAACTATGGCTACACCTTC.

The chain links TRBV4-1 to TRBJ1-5; D is perhaps TRBD1 (5 bases). The CDR3 consists of 15 residues. CDR1 and CDR2 (germline): MGHRA, YSYEKL. The germline V and J ends were trimmed by 0 bases and 4 bases, with 10 bases remaining between them. The CDR3 reads CASSQEGRPNQPQHF. In nucleotides, the CDR3 is TGCGCCAGCAGCCAAGAGGGACGCCCAAATCAGCCCCAGCATTTT.

The CDR3 nucleotides read TGTGCCAGCAGCTCAGGGGCGCGAGAAGAGCAGTACTTC. Translating it yields CASSSGAREEQYF. The rearrangement links TRBV9 to TRBJ2-7; a weak D match, TRBD1 (6 bases). V lost 4 bases, J lost 7 bases, and 15 bases lay in between. The germline V gene encodes CDR1 SGDLS and CDR2 YYNGEE. The CDR3 covers 13 residues. Supplemented by reference TRBV9 and TRBJ2-7, the full variable domain reads DSGVTQTPKHLITATGQRVTLRCSPRSGDLSVYWYQQSLDQGLQFLIQYYNGEERAKGNILERFSAQQFPDLHSELNLSSLELGDSALYFCASSSGAREEQYFGPGTRLTVT.

The chain combines TRBV5-1 with TRBJ1-4, with a possible D match to TRBD1 (5 bases). Germline assignment: CDR1 SGHRS and CDR2 YFSETQ. The CDR3 spans 14 residues. The germline V and J ends were trimmed by 1 base and 8 bases, with 12 bases remaining between them. The chain's CDR3 is CASSLWGGGEKLFF. The CDR3 nucleotides are TGCGCCAGCAGCTTGTGGGGCGGTGGGGAAAAACTGTTTTTT.

The chain employs TRBV7-2 and TRBJ2-7, with D tentatively TRBD1 (6 bases). V dropped 2 bases and J dropped 6 bases, with 11 bases sitting between them. The length of the CDR3 is 13 residues. The germline gives CDR1 SGHTA, CDR2 FQGNSA. The CDR3 nucleotides are TGTGCCAGCAGCTTAACGTCGACAGGCGAGCAGTACTTC. Protein: CASSLTSTGEQYF.

V is TRBV5-4 and J is TRBJ2-1, with D possibly TRBD2 on 6 matching bases. CDR1 and CDR2 (germline): SGHNT, YYREEE (reference sequence). The CDR3 is made up of 17 amino acids. Trimming shortened V by 4 bases and J by 3 bases, and 20 bases separated the two germline ends. The DNA for the CDR3 is TGTGCCAGCAGCCTCCCCGGGAGCGCGAAGAACTACAATGAGCAGTTCTTC. This gives the protein CASSLPGSAKNYNEQFF.

The chain joins TRBV5-1 to TRBJ2-3; either TRBD1 or TRBD2 may fit D (6 bases each). CDR3 length: 17 amino acids. Germline CDR1 and CDR2: SGHRS and YFSETQ. Trimming removed 0 bases from V and 1 base from J, with 15 bases in between. The chain's CDR3 is CASSLVSGAGGTDTQYF. Here the CDR3 DNA reads TGCGCCAGCAGCTTGGTTTCGGGGGCAGGGGGCACAGATACGCAGTATTTT.

This clone came up once. It may be a read error: a sequence one base away is much more abundant. V and J are TRBV25-1 and TRBJ1-1; weak D call: TRBD1 (5 bases). The CDR3 consists of 16 residues. Germline loops: CDR1 MGHDK, CDR2 SYGVNS. V was cut by 2 bases and J by 4 bases, with 17 bases left in between. CDR3 bases: TGTGCCAGCAGTGAAGAGGGGAAGGGTTCCGGCACTGAAGCTTTCTTT. This encodes CASSEEGKGSGTEAFF.

J is TRBJ1-1 and V is TRBV28; D is perhaps TRBD1 (6 bases). The CDR3 covers 16 residues. CDR1 and CDR2 (germline): MDHEN, SYDVKM. V was trimmed by 1 base and J by 10 bases, leaving 22 bases between them. CDR3 DNA sequence: TGTGCCAGCAGTTTATTCAGGGGTCGGCATCCATTTGGAGCTTTCTTT. As protein: CASSLFRGRHPFGAFF.

The chain uses TRBV6-6 and TRBJ2-1; TRBD2 aligns across 9 bases. The CDR3 is made up of 13 amino acids. Germline trimming cut 6 bases from V and 9 bases from J; bases unmatched to any gene: 6. In germline, CDR1 is MNHNY, CDR2 SVGAGI (reference sequence). CDR3 sequence reads: CASRRREGPEQFF. CDR3 in DNA: TGTGCCAGCAGGCGGCGGGAGGGCCCTGAGCAGTTCTTC.

There are many counts of this clone. This rearrangement joins TRBV2 to TRBJ2-5, with 9 bases matching TRBD1. Looked up from germline, CDR1 is SNHLY and CDR2 is FYNNEI. J was trimmed by 4 bases and V by 6 bases; bases with no gene match: 0. CDR3 length: 12 amino acids. CDR3 sequence reads: CASRGQGETQYF. In nucleotides, the CDR3 is TGTGCCAGCAGGGGACAGGGAGAGACCCAGTACTTC.

The chain carries TRBV4-1 and TRBJ2-7; TRBD2 matches 7 bases. The V segment lost 2 bases and the J segment 2 bases; nucleotides outside the gene matches: 6. The V gene's germline CDR1 is MGHRA and CDR2 YSYEKL. This CDR3 is built from 15 residues. The CDR3 is CASSQPQRGAYEQYF. CDR3 coding DNA: TGCGCCAGCAGCCAACCCCAGCGGGGAGCCTACGAGCAGTACTTC.

Remarks on this clone: It differs at one base from a far larger clone, so likely a read error. At the DNA level, this CDR3 is encoded by other sequences in the same sample as well. The V call is TRBV30, the J call TRBJ2-5; either TRBD1 or TRBD2 may fit D (5 bases each). The CDR3 runs 12 residues. Germline CDR1 is GTSNPN and CDR2 is SVGIG (reference sequence). Trimming removed 2 bases from V and 14 bases from J, with 18 bases in between. The CDR3 DNA reads as TGTGCCTGGAGTAGGAGGCCTAGGGGCCAATACTTC. Its translation: CAWSRRPRGQYF.

The chain employs TRBV6-5 and TRBJ2-3, with D unclear. V lost 5 bases and J lost 8, with 20 bases in between. Germline loops: CDR1 MNHEY, CDR2 SVGAGI. The CDR3 is made up of 15 amino acids. For the CDR3, the DNA is TGTGCCAGCAGTCTGAGCAGGCCCACGTTAGCTACGCAGTATTTT. Its translation: CASSLSRPTLATQYF.